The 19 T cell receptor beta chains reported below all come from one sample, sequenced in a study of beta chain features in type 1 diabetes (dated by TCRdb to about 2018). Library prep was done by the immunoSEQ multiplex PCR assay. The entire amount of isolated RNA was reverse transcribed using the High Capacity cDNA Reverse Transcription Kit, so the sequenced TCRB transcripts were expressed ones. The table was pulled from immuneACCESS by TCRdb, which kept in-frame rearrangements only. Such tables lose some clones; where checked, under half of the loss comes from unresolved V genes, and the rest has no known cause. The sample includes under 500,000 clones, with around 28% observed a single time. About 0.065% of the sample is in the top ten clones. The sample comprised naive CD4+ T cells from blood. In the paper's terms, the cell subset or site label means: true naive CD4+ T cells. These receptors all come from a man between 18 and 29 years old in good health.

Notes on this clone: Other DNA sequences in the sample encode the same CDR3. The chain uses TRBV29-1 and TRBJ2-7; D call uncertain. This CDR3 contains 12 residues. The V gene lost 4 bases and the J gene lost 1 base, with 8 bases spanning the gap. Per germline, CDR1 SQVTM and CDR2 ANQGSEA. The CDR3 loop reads CSVGTASYEQYF. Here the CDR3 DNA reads TGCAGCGTTGGAACAGCTTCCTACGAGCAGTACTTC.

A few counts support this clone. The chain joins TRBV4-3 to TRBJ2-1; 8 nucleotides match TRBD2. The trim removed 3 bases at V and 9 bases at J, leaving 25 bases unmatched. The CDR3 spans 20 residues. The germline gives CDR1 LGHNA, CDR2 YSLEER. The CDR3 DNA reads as TGCGCCAGCAGCCATCGGGGCGGCCCAACGCCTAGCGGGTATGTGGGTGAGCAGTTCTTC. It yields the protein CASSHRGGPTPSGYVGEQFF.

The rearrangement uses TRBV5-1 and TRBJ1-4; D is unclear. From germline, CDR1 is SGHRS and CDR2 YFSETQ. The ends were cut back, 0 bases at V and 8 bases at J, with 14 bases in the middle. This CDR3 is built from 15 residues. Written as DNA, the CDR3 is TGCGCCAGCAGCTTGGAAGCGGGTTCTGGAGAAAAACTGTTTTTT. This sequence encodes CASSLEAGSGEKLFF.

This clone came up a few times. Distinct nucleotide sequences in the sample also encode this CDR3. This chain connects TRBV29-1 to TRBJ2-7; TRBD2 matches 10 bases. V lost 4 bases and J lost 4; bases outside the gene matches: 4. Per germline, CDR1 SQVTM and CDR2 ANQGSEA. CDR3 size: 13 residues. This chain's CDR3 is CSVASGSLYEQYF. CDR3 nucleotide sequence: TGCAGCGTTGCTAGCGGGAGTCTTTACGAGCAGTACTTC.

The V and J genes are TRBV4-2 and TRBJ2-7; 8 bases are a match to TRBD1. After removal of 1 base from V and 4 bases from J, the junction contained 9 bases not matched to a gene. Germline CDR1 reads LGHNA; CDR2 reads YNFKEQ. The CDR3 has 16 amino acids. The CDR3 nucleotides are TGTGCCAGCAGCCAAGGGGCGCAGGGGGCGATGTACGAGCAGTACTTC. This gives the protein CASSQGAQGAMYEQYF.

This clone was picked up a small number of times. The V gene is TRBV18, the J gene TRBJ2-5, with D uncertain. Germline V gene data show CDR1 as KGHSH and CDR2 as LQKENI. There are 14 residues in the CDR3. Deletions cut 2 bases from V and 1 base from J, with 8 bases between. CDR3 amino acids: CASSPVDTQETQYF. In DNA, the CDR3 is TGTGCCAGCTCACCAGTAGACACCCAAGAGACCCAGTACTTC.

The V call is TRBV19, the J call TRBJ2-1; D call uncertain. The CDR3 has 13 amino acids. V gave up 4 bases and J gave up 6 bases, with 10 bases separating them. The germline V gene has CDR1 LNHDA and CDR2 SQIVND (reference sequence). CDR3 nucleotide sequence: TGTGCCAGTAGTACCCCCCGCCTCAATGAGCAGTTCTTC. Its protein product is CASSTPRLNEQFF.

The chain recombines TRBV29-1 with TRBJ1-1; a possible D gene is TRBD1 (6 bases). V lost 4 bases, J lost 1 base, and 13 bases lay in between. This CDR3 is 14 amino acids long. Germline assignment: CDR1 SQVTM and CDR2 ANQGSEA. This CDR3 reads CSVVHRAGNTEAFF. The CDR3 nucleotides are TGCAGCGTTGTACACAGGGCTGGGAACACTGAAGCTTTCTTT.

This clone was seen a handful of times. CDR3 in DNA: TGTGCCTGGGTTAGGGACAGAACCTACGAGCAGTACTTC. As protein: CAWVRDRTYEQYF. J is TRBJ2-7 and V is TRBV30, with 7 bases fitting TRBD1. The CDR3 consists of 13 residues. V shed 5 bases, J shed 2 bases, and the junction held 6 bases outside the gene matches. Germline V CDR1 and CDR2: GTSNPN, SVGIG (reference sequence).

The CDR3 is CASRVTGQGYGYTF. DNA for the CDR3: TGTGCCAGCCGAGTGACGGGACAGGGCTATGGCTACACCTTC. V gene TRBV19 combines with J gene TRBJ1-2; the match to TRBD1 covers 9 bases. This CDR3 is 14 amino acids long. Germline V CDR1 and CDR2: LNHDA, SQIVND (reference sequence). The junction had 9 bases not matched to a gene; V was cut back by 9 bases and J by 4 bases. The full variable domain, rest sourced from reference TRBV19 and TRBJ1-2, is DGGITQSPKYLFRKEGQNVTLSCEQNLNHDAMYWYRQDPGQGLRLIYYSQIVNDFQKGDIAEGYSVSREKKESFPLTVTSAQKNPTAFYLCASRVTGQGYGYTFGSGTRLTVV.

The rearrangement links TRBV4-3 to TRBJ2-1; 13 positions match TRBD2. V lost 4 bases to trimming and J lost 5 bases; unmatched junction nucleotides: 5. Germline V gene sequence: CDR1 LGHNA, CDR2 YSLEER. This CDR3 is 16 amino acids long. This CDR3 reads CASSLTGLAGDNEQFF. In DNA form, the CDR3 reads TGCGCCAGCAGCCTCACCGGACTAGCGGGAGACAATGAGCAGTTCTTC.

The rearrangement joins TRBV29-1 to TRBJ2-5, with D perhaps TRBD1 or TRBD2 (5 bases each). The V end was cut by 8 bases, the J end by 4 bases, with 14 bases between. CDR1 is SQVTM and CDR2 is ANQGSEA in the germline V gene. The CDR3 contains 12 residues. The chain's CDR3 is CSLGTEAETQYF. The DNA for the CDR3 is TGCAGCTTGGGGACCGAGGCAGAGACCCAGTACTTC.

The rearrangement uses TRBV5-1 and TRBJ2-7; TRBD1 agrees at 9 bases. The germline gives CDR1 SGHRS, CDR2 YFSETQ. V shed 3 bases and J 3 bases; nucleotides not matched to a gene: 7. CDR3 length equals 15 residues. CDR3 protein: CASSSGTGTGYEQYF. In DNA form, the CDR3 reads TGCGCCAGCAGCTCTGGGACAGGGACCGGCTACGAGCAGTACTTC.

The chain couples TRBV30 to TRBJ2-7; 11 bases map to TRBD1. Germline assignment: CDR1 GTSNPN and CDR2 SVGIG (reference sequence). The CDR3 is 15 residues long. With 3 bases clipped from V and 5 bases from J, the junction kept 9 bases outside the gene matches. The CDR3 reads CAWRGRDRGFHEQYF. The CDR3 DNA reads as TGTGCCTGGAGGGGCCGGGACAGGGGGTTCCACGAGCAGTACTTC.

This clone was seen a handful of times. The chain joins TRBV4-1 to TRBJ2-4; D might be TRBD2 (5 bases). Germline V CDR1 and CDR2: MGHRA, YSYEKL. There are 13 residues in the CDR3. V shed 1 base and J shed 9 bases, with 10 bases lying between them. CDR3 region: CASSQVGRGIQYF. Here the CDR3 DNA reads TGCGCCAGCAGCCAAGTTGGCCGGGGCATTCAGTACTTC.

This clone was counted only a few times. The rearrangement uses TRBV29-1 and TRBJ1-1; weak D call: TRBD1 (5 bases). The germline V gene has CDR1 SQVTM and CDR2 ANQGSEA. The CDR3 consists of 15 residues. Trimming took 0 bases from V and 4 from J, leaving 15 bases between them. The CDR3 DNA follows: TGCAGCGTTGAAGATAGACCAGGGATTCGCACTGAAGCTTTCTTT. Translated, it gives CSVEDRPGIRTEAFF.

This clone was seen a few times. CDR3 DNA: TGTGCCAGCAGCTTGGCCTGGCTAGCGGGAGGGCCTAATGAGCAGTTCTTC. Amino acid sequence: CASSLAWLAGGPNEQFF. The chain recombines TRBV5-4 with TRBJ2-1; 12 bases fit TRBD2. Germline V CDR1 and CDR2: SGHNT, YYREEE (reference sequence). This CDR3 has 17 residues. Trimming took 0 bases from V and 7 from J; bases not matched to a gene: 8.

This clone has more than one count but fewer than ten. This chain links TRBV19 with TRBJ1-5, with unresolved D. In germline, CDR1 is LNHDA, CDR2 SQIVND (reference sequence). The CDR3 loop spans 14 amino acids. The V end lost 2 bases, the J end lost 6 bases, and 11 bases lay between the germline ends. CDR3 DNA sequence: TGTGCCAGTAGTATATTCCGGGGAACTCAGCCCCAGCATTTT. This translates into CASSIFRGTQPQHF.

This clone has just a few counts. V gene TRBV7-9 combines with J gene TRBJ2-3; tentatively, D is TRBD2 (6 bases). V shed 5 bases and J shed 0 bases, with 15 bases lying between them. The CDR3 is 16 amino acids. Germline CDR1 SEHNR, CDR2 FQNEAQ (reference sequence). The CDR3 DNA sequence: TGTGCCAGCAGCCGACCAGCCGGGACTAGCACAGATACGCAGTATTTT. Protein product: CASSRPAGTSTDTQYF.